This T cell receptor (beta chain) was recovered during a study of T-cell reconstitution after alpha-beta-depleted transplantation in children. Preparation of the TCRbeta library involved a method that used unique molecular identifiers. A single record per CDR3 protein comes from TCRdb applying MiXCR to the PCR reads. Here the sample spans some 3,100 distinct CDR3 sequences, 20% being singletons. This clonotype was seen at least ten times. The antigen is undetermined. Whole-study findings and limits: Newly made T cells mostly supplied T-cell counts and diversity one year after transplant.

After removal of 1 base from V and 5 bases from J, the junction contained 10 bases not matched to a gene. The CDR3 spans 15 residues. The germline V gene encodes CDR1 DFQATT and CDR2 SNEGSKA (reference sequence). This clonotype was sampled from a female patient aged 5 to 17 who had a stem cell transplant for acute lymphoblastic leukemia, so the T cells may come from the graft donor. The sample was PBMCs, mostly from graft donor cells, taken 60 days after TCRalphabeta/CD19-depleted stem cell transplant. The rearrangement joins TRBV20-1 to TRBJ2-7; TRBD1 matches at 8 bases. CDR3 bases: TGCAGTGCTAGAGCCTTACAGGACAGGGTCAACGAGCAGTACTTC. This gives the protein CSARALQDRVNEQYF.